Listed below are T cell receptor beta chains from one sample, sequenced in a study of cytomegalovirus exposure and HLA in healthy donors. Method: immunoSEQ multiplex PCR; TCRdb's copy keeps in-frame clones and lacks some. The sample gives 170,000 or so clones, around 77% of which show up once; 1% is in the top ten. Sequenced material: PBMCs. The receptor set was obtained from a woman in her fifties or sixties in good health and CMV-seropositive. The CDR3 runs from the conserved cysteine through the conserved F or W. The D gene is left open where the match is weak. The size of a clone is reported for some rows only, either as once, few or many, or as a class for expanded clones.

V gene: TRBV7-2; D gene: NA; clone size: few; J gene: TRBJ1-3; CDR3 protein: CASSFGGRDTIYF; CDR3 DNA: TGTGCCAGCAGCTTCGGCGGGAGGGACACCATATATTTT
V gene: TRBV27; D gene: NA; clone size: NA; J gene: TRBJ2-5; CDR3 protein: CASSFRYQLREPPLETQYF; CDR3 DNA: TGTGCCAGCAGTTTTCGGTATCAGCTCAGGGAACCCCCACTGGAGACCCAGTACTTC
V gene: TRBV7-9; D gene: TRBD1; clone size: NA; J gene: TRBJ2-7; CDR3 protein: CASSPLSGTGHLRTYEQYF; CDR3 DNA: TGTGCCAGCAGCCCTCTAAGCGGGACAGGGCATTTGCGAACCTACGAGCAGTACTTC
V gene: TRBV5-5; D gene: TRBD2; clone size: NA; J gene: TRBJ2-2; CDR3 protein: CASSSASGSVAGELFF; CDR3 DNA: TGTGCCAGCAGCTCCGCTAGCGGGAGTGTGGCCGGGGAGCTGTTTTTT
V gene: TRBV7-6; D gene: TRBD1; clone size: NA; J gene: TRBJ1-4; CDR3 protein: CASSLGTGPEKLFF; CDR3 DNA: TGTGCCAGCAGCTTAGGGACAGGGCCGGAAAAACTGTTTTTT
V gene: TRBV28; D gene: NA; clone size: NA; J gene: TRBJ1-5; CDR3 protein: CASSPHQQPQHF; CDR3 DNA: TGTGCCAGCAGTCCGCATCAGCAGCCCCAGCATTTT
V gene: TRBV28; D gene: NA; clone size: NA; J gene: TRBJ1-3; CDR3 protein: CASSLLGANTIYF; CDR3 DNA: TGTGCCAGCAGTTTGTTAGGGGCCAACACCATATATTTT
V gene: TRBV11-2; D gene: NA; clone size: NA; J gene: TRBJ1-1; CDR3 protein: CASSLDRETAFF; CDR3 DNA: TGTGCCAGCAGCTTAGACCGGGAGACGGCTTTCTTT
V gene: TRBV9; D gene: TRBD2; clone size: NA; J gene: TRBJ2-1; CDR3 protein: CASSPRLADVYNEQFF; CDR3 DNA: TGTGCCAGCAGCCCCCGACTAGCGGACGTCTACAATGAGCAGTTCTTC
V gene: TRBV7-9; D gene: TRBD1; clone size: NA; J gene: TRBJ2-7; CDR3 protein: CASSSSGTDEQYF; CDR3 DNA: TGTGCCAGCAGCTCATCCGGGACAGATGAGCAGTACTTC
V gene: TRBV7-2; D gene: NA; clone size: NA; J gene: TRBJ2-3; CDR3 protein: CASSVQDTDTQYF; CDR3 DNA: TGTGCCAGCAGTGTTCAGGATACAGATACGCAGTATTTT
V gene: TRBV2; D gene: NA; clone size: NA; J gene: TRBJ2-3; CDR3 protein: CASTFSSTDTQYF; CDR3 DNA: TGTGCCAGCACTTTTTCTAGCACAGATACGCAGTATTTT
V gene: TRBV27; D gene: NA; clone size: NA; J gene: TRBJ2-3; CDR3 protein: CASSLRRGTDTQYF; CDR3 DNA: TGTGCCAGCAGTTTGCGGAGGGGCACAGATACGCAGTATTTT
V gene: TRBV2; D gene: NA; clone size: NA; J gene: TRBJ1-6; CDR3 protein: CASKGEGRNSPLHF; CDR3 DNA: TGTGCCAGCAAGGGGGAAGGGAGAAATTCACCCCTCCACTTT
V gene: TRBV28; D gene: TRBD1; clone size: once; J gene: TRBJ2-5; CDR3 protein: CASSPGQGRQETQYF; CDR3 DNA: TGTGCCAGCAGCCCAGGACAGGGGCGACAAGAGACCCAGTACTTC
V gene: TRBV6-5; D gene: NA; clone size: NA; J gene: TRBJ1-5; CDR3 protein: CASSSVLYQPQHF; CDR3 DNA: TGTGCCAGCAGTTCCGTCCTATATCAGCCCCAGCATTTT
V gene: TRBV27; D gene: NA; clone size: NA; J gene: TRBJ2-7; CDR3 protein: CASSPTGRNYEQYF; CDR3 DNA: TGTGCCAGCAGTCCGACAGGGAGGAATTACGAGCAGTACTTC
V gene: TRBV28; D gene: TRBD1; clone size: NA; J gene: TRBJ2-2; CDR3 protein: CASSTTGEKAGELFF; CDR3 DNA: TGTGCCAGCAGTACGACAGGGGAAAAGGCCGGGGAGCTGTTTTTT
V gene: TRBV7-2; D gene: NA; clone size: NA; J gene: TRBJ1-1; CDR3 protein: CASSLGRSNTEAFF; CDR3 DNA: TGTGCCAGCAGCTTGGGGCGATCGAACACTGAAGCTTTCTTT
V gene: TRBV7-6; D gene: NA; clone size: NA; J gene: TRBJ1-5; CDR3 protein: CASSLGQLSNQPQHF; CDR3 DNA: TGTGCCAGCAGCTTGGGGCAGCTTAGCAATCAGCCCCAGCATTTT
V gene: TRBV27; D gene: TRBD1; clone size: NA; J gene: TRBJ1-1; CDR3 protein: CASSRSRGRVTEAFF; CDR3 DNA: TGTGCCAGCAGTCGATCCAGGGGGCGAGTCACTGAAGCTTTCTTT
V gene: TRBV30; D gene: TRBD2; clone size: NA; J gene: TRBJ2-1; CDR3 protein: CAWSTKVSSGRHEQFF; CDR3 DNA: TGTGCCTGGAGTACTAAGGTTTCTAGCGGGAGGCATGAGCAGTTCTTC
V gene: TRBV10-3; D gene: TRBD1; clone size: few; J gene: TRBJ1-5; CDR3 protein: CATGTANQPQHF; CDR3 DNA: TGTGCCACCGGGACAGCAAATCAGCCCCAGCATTTT
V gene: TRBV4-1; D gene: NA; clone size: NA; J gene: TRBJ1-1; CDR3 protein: CASSQEPRMNTEAFF; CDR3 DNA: TGCGCCAGCAGCCAAGAGCCGCGAATGAACACTGAAGCTTTCTTT
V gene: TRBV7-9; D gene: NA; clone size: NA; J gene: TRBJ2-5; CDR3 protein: CASSLNRETQYF; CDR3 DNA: TGTGCCAGCAGCTTAAACCGGGAGACCCAGTACTTC
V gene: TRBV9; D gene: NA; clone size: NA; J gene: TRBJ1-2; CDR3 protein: CASTSARGYTF; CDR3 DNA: TGTGCCAGCACCAGCGCGCGGGGCTACACCTTC
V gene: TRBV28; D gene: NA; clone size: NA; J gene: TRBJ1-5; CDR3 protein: CASTFNQPQHF; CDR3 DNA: TGTGCCAGCACCTTCAATCAGCCCCAGCATTTT
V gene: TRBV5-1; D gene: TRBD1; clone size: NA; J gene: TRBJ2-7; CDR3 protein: CASSLASGQSYEQYF; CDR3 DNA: TGCGCCAGCAGCTTGGCCTCGGGACAGTCCTACGAGCAGTACTTC
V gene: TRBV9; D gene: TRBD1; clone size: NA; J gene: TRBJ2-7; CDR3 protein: CASSDGTAVEQYF; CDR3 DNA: TGTGCCAGCAGCGACGGGACAGCCGTCGAGCAGTACTTC
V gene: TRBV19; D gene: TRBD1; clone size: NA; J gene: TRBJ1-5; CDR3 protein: CASRAGTGGGNQPQHF; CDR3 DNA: TGTGCCAGTAGGGCCGGGACAGGGGGCGGCAATCAGCCCCAGCATTTT
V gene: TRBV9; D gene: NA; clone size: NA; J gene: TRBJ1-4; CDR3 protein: CASSVLAGNGEKLFF; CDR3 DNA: TGTGCCAGCAGCGTACTCGCAGGGAATGGTGAAAAACTGTTTTTT
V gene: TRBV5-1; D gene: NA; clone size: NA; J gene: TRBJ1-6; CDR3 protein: CASSLSGNWSPLHF; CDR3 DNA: TGCGCCAGCAGCTTATCAGGGAACTGGTCACCCCTCCACTTT